This T cell receptor (beta chain) was recorded in a study of T cell clones after liver transplantation. TCRdb's copy holds only in-frame clones and misses some; the assay was immunoSEQ multiplex PCR. The sample has tens of thousands of clones, roughly 90% seen once; the top ten hold less than 3.5%. CDR1 and CDR2 (germline): MDHEN, SYDVKM. The CDR3 runs 14 residues. The V and J ends lost 7 bases and 2 bases respectively, with 12 bases between them. The gene calls are TRBV28 and TRBJ2-1, with D possibly being TRBD2 (6 bases). This specimen was CD4+ T cells from blood, taken before liver transplant. The receptor comes from a human donor who received a liver transplant. The CDR3 sequence is CASTAGTTYNEQFF. The CDR3 nucleotides read TGTGCCAGCACCGCGGGAACGACCTACAATGAGCAGTTCTTC.